This T cell receptor (beta chain) was sequenced for a study of blood T cell repertoires in COVID-19. Overall study: Material from acute and convalescent COVID-19 was sourced from the United States, Italy and Spain. Sources were T cells, B-cell-depleted T cells, or PBMCs; the material itself was cDNA or gDNA.

Original handling: Cell counts per sample came from amplifying reference gene primers. Method: immunoSEQ multiplex PCR; TCRdb's copy keeps in-frame clones and lacks some. Clone size and V and J calls were adopted from that table, with D and trimming inferred from the DNA. The table includes around 76,000 clones, more than 65% detected once. The length of the CDR3 is 12 residues. V shed 9 bases and J shed 3 bases, with 11 bases lying between them. From germline, CDR1 is SGHNT and CDR2 YYREEE (reference sequence). The receptor was derived from a woman in her 70s with acute or convalescent COVID-19. The V gene is TRBV5-4, the J gene TRBJ2-3, with D perhaps matching TRBD1 (6 bases). Sample: peripheral blood. Written as DNA, the CDR3 is TGTGCCATCAGGACAGATACAGATACGCAGTATTTT. This sequence encodes CAIRTDTDTQYF.